This is a list of T cell receptor beta chains from one sample in a study of Graves' ophthalmopathy and Graves' hyperthyroidism. TCRdb used MiXCR to reprocess the multiplex PCR reads, holding one entry per CDR3 protein. The sample yields about 620,000 distinct CDR3 sequences, 22% seen once. The sequencing sample was made of peripheral blood. These receptors all come from a woman aged 18-35 years with stable Graves' hyperthyroidism. Some clones in this sample may be carry-over from other donors' samples. Each CDR3 is given with its conserved first and last residue. The order of the fields is clone size, J gene, V gene, D gene, CDR3 protein, CDR3 DNA. D genes are given only for firm matches. Not all rows give a size; the values are once, few, many and, for expanded clones, a class.

many,TRBJ2-5,TRBV6-1,NA,CASSEARGVLGETQYF,TGTGCCAGCAGTGAAGCGCGCGGGGTTTTGGGGGAGACCCAGTACTTC
many,TRBJ2-7,TRBV30,TRBD1,CAWSPKTGAYEQYF,TGTGCCTGGAGTCCCAAGACAGGGGCCTACGAGCAGTACTTC
NA,TRBJ1-2,TRBV28,NA,CASSLDFGYTF,TGTGCCAGCAGTTTGGACTTTGGCTACACCTTC
many,TRBJ2-7,TRBV27,NA,CASSSQRQAYEQYF,TGTGCCAGCAGTTCCCAAAGACAGGCCTACGAGCAGTACTTC
many,TRBJ2-7,TRBV3-1,NA,CASSQDGPPREQYF,TGTGCCAGCAGCCAAGACGGTCCACCTCGCGAGCAGTACTTC
many,TRBJ1-1,TRBV6-5,NA,CASSYSMGLGAFF,TGTGCCAGCAGTTACTCGATGGGGCTAGGGGCTTTCTTT
many,TRBJ1-5,TRBV28,NA,CASSPGGGQVQPQHF,TGTGCCAGCAGTCCCGGGGGGGGGCAGGTTCAGCCCCAGCATTTT
few,TRBJ1-6,TRBV20-1,NA,CSASEGGLNSPLHF,TGCAGTGCTAGCGAAGGGGGTTTGAATTCACCCCTCCACTTT
many,TRBJ2-7,TRBV10-3,TRBD2,CAISDGLAGAASYEQYF,TGTGCCATCAGTGACGGACTAGCGGGAGCGGCCTCCTACGAGCAGTACTTC
many,TRBJ2-7,TRBV27,NA,CASSPLTRYEQYF,TGTGCCAGCAGCCCTCTAACTCGGTACGAGCAGTACTTC
many,TRBJ1-2,TRBV12-3/TRBV12-4,NA,CASSFLGRDGYTF,TGTGCCAGCAGTTTTCTGGGCAGGGATGGCTACACCTTC
many,TRBJ2-4,TRBV27,NA,CASSWGSLAKNIQYF,TGTGCCAGCAGTTGGGGCAGTTTAGCCAAAAACATTCAGTACTTC
few,TRBJ2-4,TRBV4-1,NA,CASSHLGGGAKNIQYF,TGCGCCAGCAGCCACCTCGGGGGAGGCGCCAAAAACATTCAGTACTTC
many,TRBJ2-7,TRBV12-5,NA,CASGHLLGPSYEQYF,TGTGCTAGTGGTCACCTCCTCGGACCATCCTACGAGCAGTACTTC
many,TRBJ2-2,TRBV10-3,TRBD2,CAISGETTSGGEAGELFF,TGTGCCATCAGTGGCGAAACGACTAGCGGGGGGGAAGCCGGGGAGCTGTTTTTT
many,TRBJ1-6,TRBV7-6,NA,CASSAGGGSPLHF,TGTGCCAGCAGCGCCGGGGGCGGGTCACCCCTCCACTTT
NA,TRBJ1-1,TRBV28,NA,CASSLRGWGGGMNTEAFF,TGTGCCAGCAGTTTAAGGGGTTGGGGAGGGGGGATGAACACTGAAGCTTTCTTT
many,TRBJ2-7,TRBV7-9,NA,CASSLPVSGSYEQYF,TGTGCCAGCAGCTTACCGGTTTCAGGTTCCTACGAGCAGTACTTC
NA,TRBJ1-5,TRBV19,NA,CASSTSGGLYQPQHF,TGTGCCAGTAGTACCTCGGGGGGATTATATCAGCCCCAGCATTTT
NA,TRBJ1-1,TRBV30,NA,CAWSSDRGTEAFF,TGTGCCTGGAGTTCGGACCGAGGGACTGAAGCTTTCTTT